This TCR beta chain was sequenced in a study of shared clonotypes between healthy human individuals. Study-level points and caveats: Of the naive CD4 clonotypes, roughly 5.5% were shared across a few donors.

Clones were read by immunoSEQ multiplex PCR, and TCRdb kept only the in-frame ones, dropping some. The sample has about 980,000 clones, around three quarters seen once; the top ten hold over 1.3%. Turning to this clone: Its antigen is not identified.

The sequence was collected from a young man in good health. The sample taken for sequencing was memory CD4+ T cells sorted from blood. As for subset: CD45RA-negative fraction.

DNA for the CDR3: TGCGCCAGCAGCCAAGATAGGTTCTCTGGAAACACCATATATTTT. Encoded protein: CASSQDRFSGNTIYF. This chain joins TRBV4-3 and TRBJ1-3; no definite D call. This CDR3 contains 15 residues. V dropped 0 bases and J dropped 0 bases, with 6 bases sitting between them. Germline V gives CDR1 LGHNA, CDR2 YSLEER.